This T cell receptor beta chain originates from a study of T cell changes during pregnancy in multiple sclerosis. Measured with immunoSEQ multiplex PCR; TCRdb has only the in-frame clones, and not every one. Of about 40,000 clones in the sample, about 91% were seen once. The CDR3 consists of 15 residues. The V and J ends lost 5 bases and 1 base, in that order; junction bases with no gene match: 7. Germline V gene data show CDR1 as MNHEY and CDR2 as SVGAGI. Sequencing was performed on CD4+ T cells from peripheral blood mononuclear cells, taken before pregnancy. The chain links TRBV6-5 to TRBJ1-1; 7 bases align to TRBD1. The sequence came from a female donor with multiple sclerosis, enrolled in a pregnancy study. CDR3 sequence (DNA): TGTGCCAGCAGTAGCCCCTACAGGGGGAACACTGAAGCTTTCTTT. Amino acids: CASSSPYRGNTEAFF.